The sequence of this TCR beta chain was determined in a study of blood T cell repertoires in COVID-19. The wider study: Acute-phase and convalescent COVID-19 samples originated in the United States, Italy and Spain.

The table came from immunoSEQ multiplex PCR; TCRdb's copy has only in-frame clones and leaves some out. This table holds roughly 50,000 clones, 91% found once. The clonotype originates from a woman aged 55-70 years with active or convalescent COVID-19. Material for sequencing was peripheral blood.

The CDR3 protein is CASSVDRLSSYNEQFF. CDR3 nucleotide sequence: TGTGCCAGCAGCGTAGACAGGTTGAGCTCCTACAATGAGCAGTTCTTC. The V gene is TRBV9, the J gene TRBJ2-1, with a possible D match to TRBD1 (5 bases). Germline lookup yields CDR1 SGDLS and CDR2 YYNGEE. This CDR3 has 16 amino acids. The V gene lost 0 bases and the J gene lost 0 bases, with 10 bases spanning the gap.